The 13 T cell receptor beta chains listed next were all sequenced from one sample in a study of identifying expanded T cells in peripheral blood. Libraries were prepared by immunoSEQ multiplex PCR; TCRdb keeps only in-frame clonotypes and omits some of them. The data hold more than 75,000 clones, with about nine tenths observed a single time. The sequenced sample consisted of blood. The receptors were gathered from a person aged 18 to 75 in good health.

The chain uses TRBV28 and TRBJ2-2; the D is unclear. The CDR3 is 11 residues long. Trimming shortened V by 7 bases and J by 4 bases, and 4 bases separated the two germline ends. Germline assignment: CDR1 MDHEN and CDR2 SYDVKM. The CDR3 here is CASISTGELFF. CDR3 in DNA: TGTGCCAGCATTTCCACCGGGGAGCTGTTTTTT.

The chain recombines TRBV19 with TRBJ2-7, with D possibly TRBD1 on 6 matching bases. Looked up from germline, CDR1 is LNHDA and CDR2 is SQIVND (reference sequence). Deletions cut 5 bases from V and 0 bases from J, with 11 bases between. The CDR3 contains 14 residues. Here the CDR3 reads CASSPLRGSYEQYF. For the CDR3, the DNA is TGTGCCAGTAGTCCACTCAGGGGCTCCTACGAGCAGTACTTC.

The V and J genes are TRBV6-4 and TRBJ2-6, with a weak D call TRBD2 (5 bases). The CDR3 has 17 amino acids. V gave up 0 bases and J gave up 0 bases, with 9 bases separating them. Germline V gene data show CDR1 as MRHNA and CDR2 as SNTAGT. CDR3: CASSDSNGISGANVLTF. The CDR3 coding sequence is TGTGCCAGCAGTGACTCGAACGGGATCTCTGGGGCCAACGTCCTGACTTTC.

The J gene is TRBJ2-2, the V gene TRBV21-1; TRBD1 is the table's D call, not checked against the DNA. TRBV21-1 is a listed pseudogene. The CDR3 is 18 residues long. CDR3 in DNA: TGTGCCAGCAGCGTCTCACCAGGGAAGGGTGCGAACACCGGGGAGCTGTTTTTT. This gives the protein CASSVSPGKGANTGELFF.

The J gene is TRBJ2-1, the V gene TRBV6-1, with a tentative D call TRBD1 (6 bases). In germline, CDR1 is MNHNS, CDR2 SASEGT. Trimming pared 10 bases from V and 5 bases from J, leaving 18 bases between. CDR3 length: 14 amino acids. CDR3 protein: CATSEGERHNEQFF. In DNA, the CDR3 is TGTGCCACTTCTGAGGGGGAGAGGCACAATGAGCAGTTCTTC.

The CDR3 bases are TGTGCCAGCAGCGTAGAGACAGGCGGTGAAGCTTTCTTT. Translation: CASSVETGGEAFF. The V call is TRBV9, the J call TRBJ1-1; D is perhaps TRBD1 (6 bases). Germline values: CDR1 SGDLS, CDR2 YYNGEE. CDR3 length: 13 amino acids. V dropped 0 bases and J dropped 7 bases, with 10 bases sitting between them.

This clone was picked up one time. The gene calls are TRBV7-6 and TRBJ1-1, with D unclear. There are 15 residues in the CDR3. The V and J ends lost 2 bases and 1 base respectively, with 11 bases between them. Germline V gene sequence: CDR1 SGHVS, CDR2 FNYEAQ. The CDR3 coding sequence is TGTGCCAGCAGCTTACTTGTTGCGGAGAACACTGAAGCTTTCTTT. It translates to CASSLLVAENTEAFF.

The rearrangement uses TRBV10-1 and TRBJ1-3, with 8 bases fitting TRBD1. Germline CDR1 and CDR2: WNHNN and SYGVQD (reference sequence). CDR3 size: 14 residues. V lost 10 bases to trimming and J lost 2 bases; unmatched junction nucleotides: 7. CDR3 coding DNA: TGCGCCAAGGGAAAGGACAGGGCTGGAAACACCATATATTTT. It yields the protein CAKGKDRAGNTIYF.

J is TRBJ2-1 and V is TRBV7-6; 14 bases agree with TRBD2. Germline V gives CDR1 SGHVS, CDR2 FNYEAQ. V gave up 8 bases and J gave up 7 bases; unmatched junction bases: 10. This CDR3 has 16 amino acids. CDR3 residues: CASSARTSGRWNEQFF. The CDR3 nucleotides read TGTGCCAGCTCTGCCAGGACTAGCGGGAGGTGGAATGAGCAGTTCTTC.

The chain carries TRBV30 and TRBJ1-6; TRBD1 might be the D (5 bases). Germline V gene lookup returns CDR1 GTSNPN and CDR2 SVGIG (reference sequence). Trimming took off 3 bases at V and 7 bases at J, with 19 bases between the two ends. CDR3 length: 16 amino acids. CDR3 residues: CAWSGWGDFSNSPLHF. The CDR3 nucleotides read TGTGCCTGGAGCGGATGGGGGGACTTTTCAAATTCACCCCTCCACTTT. Full variable domain (outside the CDR3, taken from reference TRBV30 and TRBJ1-6): SQTIHQWPATLVQPVGSPLSLECTVEGTSNPNLYWYRQAAGRGLQLLFYSVGIGQISSEVPQNLSASRPQDRQFILSSKKLLLSDSGFYLCAWSGWGDFSNSPLHFGNGTRLTVT.

This rearrangement joins TRBV18 to TRBJ2-2; a weak D match, TRBD1 (6 bases). The CDR3 is made up of 17 amino acids. In germline, CDR1 is KGHSH, CDR2 LQKENI. V lost 6 bases, J lost 0 bases, and 17 bases lay in between. The CDR3 bases are TGTGCCAGCTCCCCGCTCCGGACAGAACCGAACACCGGGGAGCTGTTTTTT. Protein sequence: CASSPLRTEPNTGELFF.

The V call is TRBV28, the J call TRBJ2-5; 12 bases align to TRBD1. The germline gives CDR1 MDHEN, CDR2 SYDVKM. After removal of 5 bases from V and 5 bases from J, the junction contained 6 bases not matched to a gene. CDR3 length: 15 residues. In DNA form, the CDR3 reads TGTGCCAGCAGTACGGGACAGGGGGCCGTGGAGACCCAGTACTTC. It specifies CASSTGQGAVETQYF. The full variable domain, with the rest looked up from reference TRBV28 and TRBJ2-5, is DVKVTQSSRYLVKRTGEKVFLECVQDMDHENMFWYRQDPGLGLRLIYFSYDVKMKEKGDIPEGYSVSREKKERFSLILESASTNQTSMYLCASSTGQGAVETQYFGPGTRLLVL.

This clone came up once. This chain connects TRBV5-1 to TRBJ2-7, with 7 nucleotides matching TRBD1. This CDR3 is 14 amino acids long. V shed 4 bases and J 2 bases; nucleotides not matched to a gene: 6. Germline assignment: CDR1 SGHRS and CDR2 YFSETQ. CDR3 residues: CASSPGDRAYEQYF. CDR3 nucleotide sequence: TGCGCCAGCAGCCCCGGAGACAGGGCCTACGAGCAGTACTTC.